This T cell receptor beta chain was obtained from a study of T-cell reconstitution after alpha-beta-depleted transplantation in children. Trimming removed 4 bases from V and 2 bases from J; junction bases left unmatched: 13. The CDR3 is 18 amino acids. Germline values: CDR1 MNHEY, CDR2 SVGEGT. Researchers prepared the TCRbeta library using unique molecular identifiers, the study reports. TCRdb analysed the PCR reads with MiXCR anew, one entry per CDR3 protein. The repertoire holds fewer than 700,000 distinct CDR3 sequences, with 10% to 15% as singletons. This clonotype was detected only a few times. Specimen: PBMCs, mostly from graft donor cells, collected 360 days after TCRalphabeta/CD19-depleted stem cell transplant. The sequence was obtained from a male patient aged 10 to 17 who had a stem cell transplant for acute myeloid leukemia, so the T cells may come from the graft donor. The chain combines TRBV6-2 or TRBV6-3 with TRBJ2-5, with 10 nucleotides matching TRBD2. CDR3 coding DNA: TGTGCCAGCAGTTCGATTATCCTAGCGGGAGTACGTCAAGAGACCCAGTACTTC. It specifies CASSSIILAGVRQETQYF.